The source of this TCR beta chain is a study of blood T cell repertoires in COVID-19. On the study more broadly: Sites in the United States, Italy and Spain provided acute and convalescent COVID-19 samples.

The table came from immunoSEQ multiplex PCR; TCRdb's copy has only in-frame clones and leaves some out. The sample holds over 90,000 clones, more than 85% seen once. This clone was recorded once. Deletions cut 8 bases from V and 0 bases from J, with 14 bases between. The CDR3 sequence is 14 residues long. From germline, CDR1 is MRHNA and CDR2 SNTAGT. The sequence derives from a human donor in a cohort sampled during active COVID-19. The genes are TRBV6-4 and TRBJ2-7; weak D call: TRBD1 (6 bases). The sample comprised peripheral blood. CDR3 protein: CASGKQGTSYEQYF. As DNA, the CDR3 is TGTGCCAGCGGTAAACAGGGAACCTCCTACGAGCAGTACTTC.